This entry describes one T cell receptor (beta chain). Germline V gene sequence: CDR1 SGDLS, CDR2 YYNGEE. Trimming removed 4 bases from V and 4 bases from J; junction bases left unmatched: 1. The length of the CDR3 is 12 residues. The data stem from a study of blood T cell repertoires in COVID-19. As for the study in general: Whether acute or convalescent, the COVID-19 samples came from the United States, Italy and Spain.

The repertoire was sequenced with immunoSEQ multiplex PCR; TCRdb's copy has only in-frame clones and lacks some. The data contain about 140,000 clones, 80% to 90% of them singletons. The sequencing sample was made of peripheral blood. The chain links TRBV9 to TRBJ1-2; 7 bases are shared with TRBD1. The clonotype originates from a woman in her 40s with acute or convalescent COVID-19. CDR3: CASSRDSYGYTF. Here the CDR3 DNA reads TGTGCCAGCAGCCGGGACAGCTATGGCTACACCTTC.